This T cell receptor (beta chain) came from a study of tumor-infiltrating lymphocytes in primary liver carcinoma. It was unsorted whole blood that yielded blood RNA, and germline DNA was also extracted. Collected before surgery were roughly 3.9 milliliters of peripheral blood. The authors made TCR beta cDNA from approximately 490 ng total RNA with a constant-region primer. The TCR beta library was amplified through three nested multiplex PCR rounds in a modified ARM-PCR procedure. Both of the initial two PCR rounds ran for approximately 11 cycles and employed TRBV1-TRBV30 forward primers alongside a C-beta reverse primer. MiXCR was run by TCRdb on the multiplex PCR reads, yielding one entry per CDR3 protein. The table shows about 320,000 distinct CDR3 sequences, with approximately 60% occurring only once. Germline assignment: CDR1 ENHRY and CDR2 SYGVKD. This CDR3 is built from 15 residues. With respect to this clonotype: This could be a read error, since a much larger clone is one nucleotide away.

V and J are TRBV10-3 and TRBJ2-6, with D uncertain. Source material: peripheral blood. This TCR came from a man aged 40-50 years with primary liver carcinoma and hepatitis B virus infection. The CDR3 DNA is TGTGCCACCATTGGCCTGTTGTCTGGGACCAACGTCCTGACTTTC. Its protein is CATIGLLSGTNVLTF.